Listed here are 11 T cell receptor beta chains from one sample, sequenced in a study of blood T cell repertoires in COVID-19. Data came from immunoSEQ multiplex PCR; TCRdb stores just in-frame clones and leaves some out. The sample lists approximately 65,000 clones, 81% occurring once. The specimen was peripheral blood. The source is a man aged 80 or over with acute or convalescent COVID-19.

The gene calls are TRBV27 and TRBJ2-1, with 12 positions matching TRBD2. The V gene's germline CDR1 is MNHEY and CDR2 SMNVEV (reference sequence). With 10 bases clipped from V and 6 bases from J, the junction kept 7 bases outside the gene matches. The CDR3 runs 14 residues. Written as DNA, the CDR3 is TGTGCCACCTTACCGGGACTAGCGGGCAATGAGCAGTTCTTC. Protein: CATLPGLAGNEQFF.

The chain combines TRBV6-2 or TRBV6-3 with TRBJ1-1; possibly TRBD1 for D (5 bases). The CDR3 has 12 amino acids. Germline V gene data show CDR1 as MNHEY and CDR2 as SVGEGT. V lost 4 bases, J lost 6 bases, and 9 bases lay in between. DNA of the CDR3: TGTGCCAGCAGTTCCCTGGGGCCTGAAGCTTTCTTT. Protein product: CASSSLGPEAFF.

Worth noting for this clone: The identical CDR3 is also encoded by other nucleotide sequences in the sample. The genes are TRBV7-2 and TRBJ2-7; 10 bases are shared with TRBD2. From germline, CDR1 is SGHTA and CDR2 FQGNSA. The trim removed 5 bases at V and 2 bases at J, leaving 6 bases unmatched. CDR3 length: 15 residues. This CDR3 reads CASSPRTSGTYEQYF. As DNA, the CDR3 is TGTGCCAGCAGCCCCAGGACTAGCGGTACCTACGAGCAGTACTTC.

This clone has more than one count but fewer than ten. The sample holds other DNA sequences that translate to the same CDR3. The chain combines TRBV7-9 with TRBJ2-7; D uncertain. V lost 4 bases and J 3 bases, leaving 7 bases between the germline ends. This CDR3 has 12 amino acids. CDR1 is SEHNR, CDR2 FQNEAQ, per germline (reference sequence). The CDR3 nucleotides are TGTGCCAGCAGCTATGACATCTACGAGCAGTACTTC. As protein: CASSYDIYEQYF.

The count of this clone is one. The CDR3 DNA follows: TGTGCCAGCAGCCAAGATGGGCGGGGGCAAGAGACCCAGTACTTC. Protein: CASSQDGRGQETQYF. The chain is built from TRBV14 and TRBJ2-5; TRBD2 matches at 7 bases. Germline CDR1 is SGHDN and CDR2 is FVKESK. The CDR3 totals 15 residues. The junction had 3 bases not matched to a gene; V was cut back by 0 bases and J by 2 bases.

The V gene is TRBV10-3, the J gene TRBJ2-2; D is perhaps TRBD2 (5 bases). Trimming cost V 7 bases and J 0 bases, with 9 bases left between them. The V gene's germline CDR1 is ENHRY and CDR2 SYGVKD. CDR3 length: 14 amino acids. The CDR3 protein is CAIKRAANTGELFF. DNA for the CDR3: TGTGCCATCAAGAGGGCGGCGAACACCGGGGAGCTGTTTTTT.

V is TRBV6-5 and J is TRBJ1-2; TRBD1 agrees at 7 bases. V gave up 0 bases and J gave up 5 bases; unmatched junction bases: 0. From germline, CDR1 is MNHEY and CDR2 SVGAGI. The CDR3 sequence is 13 residues long. The CDR3 loop reads CASSYSRGYGYTF. The CDR3, as DNA: TGTGCCAGCAGTTACTCCAGGGGGTATGGCTACACCTTC.

The table lists this clone with a few counts. Other DNA sequences of this sample code for an identical CDR3. In DNA form, the CDR3 reads TGCGCCAGCAGCGGGGACAGTTCCTACGAGCAGTACTTC. Protein: CASSGDSSYEQYF. The chain carries TRBV5-1 and TRBJ2-7, with 7 bases fitting TRBD1. From germline, CDR1 is SGHRS and CDR2 YFSETQ. V dropped 4 bases and J dropped 1; count of bases not matched to a gene: 2. The CDR3 is made up of 13 amino acids.

This CDR3 reads CASSQDRVNPYNEQFF. In DNA form, the CDR3 reads TGCGCCAGCAGCCAGGACAGGGTGAATCCCTACAATGAGCAGTTCTTC. The chain carries TRBV4-3 and TRBJ2-1; 8 nucleotides match TRBD1. The CDR3 runs 16 residues. The trim removed 3 bases at V and 2 bases at J, leaving 6 bases unmatched. The germline CDR1 and CDR2 sequences are LGHNA and YSLEER.

A single count supports this clone. An end of the junction differs from the germline gene, which may be a read error. The chain is built from TRBV7-2 and TRBJ2-7, with unresolved D. The CDR3 is 12 residues long. From germline, CDR1 is SGHTA and CDR2 FQGNSA. Written as DNA, the CDR3 is TGTGCCAGCAGCTCTAGAACGGGTTTTGAGAACTTC. Residues: CASSSRTGFENF. The variable domain in full, with the rest retrieved from reference TRBV7-2 and TRBJ2-7, is GAGVSQSPSNKVTEKGKDVELRCDPISGHTALYWYRQSLGQGLEFLIYFQGNSAPDKSGLPSDRFSAERTGGSVSTLTIQRTQQEDSAVYLCASSSRTGFENFGPGTRLTVT.

The chain has TRBV19 and TRBJ2-6; D is ambiguous. The CDR3 covers 15 residues. Germline V lookup: CDR1 LNHDA, CDR2 SQIVND (reference sequence). V lost 7 bases and J lost 0, with 10 bases in between. Written as DNA, the CDR3 is TGTGCCAGTAATTCCCAGGCCTCTGGGGCCAACGTCCTGACTTTC. Translated: CASNSQASGANVLTF.